This section outlines one T cell receptor beta chain sequence together with its context. Its cognate antigen is unknown. The sample originates from a study of PD-1 blockade in classical Hodgkin lymphoma. The study's findings and limits: In newly diagnosed patients, baseline TCR diversity was reportedly below that of healthy donors. Exclusion removed patients who began nivolumab under 1 year after ASCT.

Each patient's relapse followed autologous stem cell transplantation, and brentuximab vedotin exposure varied. The CDR3 totals 13 residues. Per germline, CDR1 ENHRY and CDR2 SYGVKD. V lost 5 bases to trimming and J lost 3 bases; unmatched junction nucleotides: 3. Here immunoSEQ multiplex PCR was the method, and the copy in TCRdb shows in-frame clones only, minus some. The sample includes 55,000 to 80,000 clones, just over 90% of them seen just once. Sequencing used peripheral blood mononuclear cells (PBMCs), obtained at baseline. V is TRBV10-3 and J is TRBJ2-7; 8 bases agree with TRBD1. This sequence was found in a human donor with classical Hodgkin lymphoma. The CDR3 DNA follows: TGTGCCATCAGTCCTGGACAGGGCTACGAGCAGTACTTC. Protein: CAISPGQGYEQYF.